This T cell receptor beta chain derives from a study of T cell responses to AZD1222 COVID-19 vaccine. Notes on the study in general: Nearly half of spike-specific TCRs reportedly target unmutated variant regions. Regions 160-218 and 743-854 dominated among vaccine-associated CD4 TCRs spanning spike.

Concerning this clone itself: Its specificity is not known.

The table came from immunoSEQ multiplex PCR; TCRdb's copy has only in-frame clones and leaves some out. The sample has some 66,000 clones; roughly 84% are singletons. The source of this sequence is an adult in good health. The starting material was peripheral blood, obtained on day 0 of AZD1222 vaccination.

CDR3 sequence (DNA): TGTGCCAGCAGTTTAAGCCGGGAGCTCGCTTTCTTT. This codes for CASSLSRELAFF. V is TRBV28 and J is TRBJ1-1; no clear D gene. V lost 2 bases to trimming and J lost 11 bases, with 12 bases between them. Germline V lookup: CDR1 MDHEN, CDR2 SYDVKM. This CDR3 spans 12 amino acids.